The T cell receptor (beta chain) described here comes from a study of radiotherapy plus CTLA-4 blockade in lung cancer. Study-level findings and limits: Response was reportedly best predicted by early blood T cell clone dynamics, with interferon-beta.

In regard to this clone: Its antigen is as yet unknown.

This table comes from immunoSEQ multiplex PCR, and its TCRdb copy is limited to in-frame clones, with some not included. Of more than 95,000 clones in the sample, nearly 80% are singletons; the top ten hold roughly 5.3%. The source is a human donor with non-small cell lung cancer who had a partial response to radiotherapy plus ipilimumab. The sample here was peripheral blood, taken from a patient treated with radiotherapy plus ipilimumab.

CDR3 coding DNA: TGTGCCACCCATTACGCGGGGAAGAACACAGATACGCAGTATTTT. Translating it yields CATHYAGKNTDTQYF. V gene TRBV28 combines with J gene TRBJ2-3; D might be TRBD2 (6 bases). The CDR3 spans 15 residues. V lost 10 bases and J lost 2, with 19 bases in between. Germline CDR1 is MDHEN and CDR2 is SYDVKM.